This TCR beta chain was found in a study of OX40 agonist ivuxolimab in advanced cancers. Study results and limitations: The study observed clonal expansion of CD4+ and CD8+ blood T cells by week 6 at 0.1 to 3.0 mg/kg.

Here immunoSEQ multiplex PCR was the method, and the copy in TCRdb shows in-frame clones only, minus some. This sample has 55,000 to 65,000 clones, with roughly 90% found just once. Looked up from germline, CDR1 is SGHTA and CDR2 is FQGTGA. Unmatched junction bases numbered 4, after V lost 4 bases and J lost 4 bases. CDR3 length: 15 residues. Worth noting for this clone: As yet, its antigen is unknown.

The clonotype was recovered from an adult with an advanced solid tumor such as melanoma, head and neck, liver or kidney cancer. This specimen consisted of CD4+ or CD8+ T cells sorted from blood, obtained in a trial of the OX40 agonist ivuxolimab. This chain links TRBV7-3 with TRBJ2-3; 11 bases are shared with TRBD2. The CDR3 sequence is CASSSLAGGPDTQYF. The CDR3 DNA follows: TGTGCCAGCAGCTCGTTAGCGGGGGGGCCAGATACGCAGTATTTT.